A selection of T cell receptor beta chains follows, all from one sample in a study of T-cell reconstitution after alpha-beta-depleted transplantation in children. TCRdb independently ran MiXCR on the PCR reads; one entry per CDR3 protein. Of 800,000 to 1,000,000 distinct CDR3 sequences in the sample, less than 30% were seen once. Sequencing used PBMCs, mostly from graft donor cells, obtained 360 days after TCRalphabeta/CD19-depleted stem cell transplant. The receptors derive from a boy under three years old who had a stem cell transplant for SCID, so the T cells may come from the graft donor. Each CDR3 is given without its conserved first and last residue.

J | V | CDR3
TRBJ2-7 | TRBV20-1 | SASQRGGIPYEQY
TRBJ2-1 | TRBV24-1 | ATRPGGHNEQF
TRBJ2-6 | TRBV5-1 | ASSFRPSGANVLT
TRBJ2-1 | TRBV5-1 | ASSVRLASYNEQF
TRBJ2-3 | TRBV6-5 | ASSNQGLVSTDTQY
TRBJ2-2 | TRBV5-5 | ASSSRTRTGELF
TRBJ2-4 | TRBV5-1 | ASSFREGRDIQY
TRBJ1-2 | TRBV29-1 | SVVQGVKGYT
TRBJ2-5 | TRBV20-1 | SAGRRTGKTETQY
TRBJ2-1 | TRBV20-1 | SARGAEKDF
TRBJ2-7 | TRBV12-3/TRBV12-4 | ASSGLDRGYYEQY
TRBJ2-1 | TRBV7-7 | ASSATRPSGVTEQF
TRBJ2-7 | TRBV7-2 | ASSSSTGSYEQY
TRBJ1-3 | TRBV5-1 | ASSLDLNSGNTIY
TRBJ2-4 | TRBV7-2 | ASSTGTGGGKNIQY
TRBJ2-7 | TRBV2 | ASRGTVSHEQY
TRBJ2-7 | TRBV4-1 | ASSQIGTGGNDEQY
TRBJ2-7 | TRBV4-2 | ASSQDRGGVGYEQY
TRBJ2-5 | TRBV4-1 | ASSQGISGETQY
TRBJ2-7 | TRBV7-2 | ASSSLGRVGYEQY
TRBJ2-2 | TRBV28 | ASSLVPEPNTGELF
TRBJ2-2 | TRBV24-1 | ATSDSPGPGTGELF
TRBJ2-1 | TRBV29-1 | SVAQTGLAYNEQF
TRBJ2-7 | TRBV14 | ASSQDTLAGLYEQY
TRBJ2-1 | TRBV4-1 | ASSQTGGNEQF
TRBJ2-7 | TRBV15 | ATSRVMRTYEQY
TRBJ2-7 | TRBV28 | ASRLWVEQY
TRBJ1-2 | TRBV6-1 | ASTRGQEQPYT
TRBJ1-5 | TRBV28 | ASSLSPRDQPQH
TRBJ2-3 | TRBV4-3 | ASSQGGQYTDTQY
TRBJ2-2 | TRBV12-3/TRBV12-4 | ASSHGQGNTGELF
TRBJ2-7 | TRBV4-3 | ASSQDLSRGGDEQY
TRBJ2-1 | TRBV2 | ASSEQGVEQF
TRBJ1-1 | TRBV5-6 | ASSLKPRNTEAF
TRBJ2-1 | TRBV20-1 | SAESGGEYNEQF
TRBJ2-5 | TRBV3-1 | ASTSKGGGLLLDAQY
TRBJ2-7 | TRBV3-1 | ASGRDRGRYEQY
TRBJ1-1 | TRBV20-1 | SARAQGGGNTEAF
TRBJ1-1 | TRBV28 | ASSLPVNTEAF
TRBJ2-4 | TRBV5-1 | ASSLGGSSGEEY
TRBJ2-2 | TRBV20-1 | SARNSRAGGGTGELF
TRBJ2-6 | TRBV20-1 | SAHPTGTGANVLT
TRBJ1-1 | TRBV5-4 | ASSLANSGTEAF
TRBJ2-1 | TRBV15 | ATGTPRFYNEQF
TRBJ2-2 | TRBV28 | ASSWRGPLTGELF
TRBJ1-1 | TRBV18 | ASSAGIQGWVNTEAF
TRBJ2-3 | TRBV18 | ASSPPRTGGADTQY
TRBJ1-2 | TRBV3-1 | ASTREGVGYT
TRBJ2-3 | TRBV3-1 | ASSQVAGNTQY
TRBJ2-7 | TRBV20-1 | SALRGGTYYEQY
TRBJ2-3 | TRBV20-1 | SATRDRDWHSVTDTQY
TRBJ1-4 | TRBV15 | ATSRDLGVGDEKLF
TRBJ2-3 | TRBV5-1 | ASRDISSTDTQY
TRBJ2-1 | TRBV5-1 | ASSLPMKRGSHFEQF
TRBJ1-1 | TRBV5-1 | ASSRIGTANTEAF
TRBJ1-1 | TRBV7-9 | ASSPSGVETEAF
TRBJ2-2 | TRBV20-1 | SAPTSFGTGELF
TRBJ1-5 | TRBV18 | ASSLPTGGRYSNQPQH
TRBJ2-3 | TRBV18 | ASSPPLTSVDTQY